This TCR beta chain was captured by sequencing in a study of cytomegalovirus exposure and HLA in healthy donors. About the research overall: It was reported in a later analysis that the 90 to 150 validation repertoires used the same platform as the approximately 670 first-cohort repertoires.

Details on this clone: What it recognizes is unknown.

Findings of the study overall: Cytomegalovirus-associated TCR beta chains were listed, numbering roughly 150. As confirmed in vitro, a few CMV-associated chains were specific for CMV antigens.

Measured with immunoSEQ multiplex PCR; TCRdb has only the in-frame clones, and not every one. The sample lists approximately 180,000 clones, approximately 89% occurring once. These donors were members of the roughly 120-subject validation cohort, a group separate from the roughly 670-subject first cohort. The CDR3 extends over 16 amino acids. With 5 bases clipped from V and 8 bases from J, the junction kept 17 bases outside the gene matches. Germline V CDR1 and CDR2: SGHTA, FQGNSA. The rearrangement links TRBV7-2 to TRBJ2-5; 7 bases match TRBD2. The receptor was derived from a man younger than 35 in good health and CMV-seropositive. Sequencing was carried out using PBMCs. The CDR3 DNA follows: TGTGCCAGCAGCCATCAAGGGCTAGCGGTCATAGATACCCAGTACTTC. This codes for CASSHQGLAVIDTQYF.